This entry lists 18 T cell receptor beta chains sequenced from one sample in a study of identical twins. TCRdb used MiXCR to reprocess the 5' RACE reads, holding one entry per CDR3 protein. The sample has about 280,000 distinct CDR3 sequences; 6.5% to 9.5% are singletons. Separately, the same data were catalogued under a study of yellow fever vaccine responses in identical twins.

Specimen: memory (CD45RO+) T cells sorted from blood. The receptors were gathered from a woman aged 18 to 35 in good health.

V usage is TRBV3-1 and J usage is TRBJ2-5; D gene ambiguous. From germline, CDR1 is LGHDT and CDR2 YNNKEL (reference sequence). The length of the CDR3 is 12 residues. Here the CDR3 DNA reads TGTGTCCGCAGCCAAGAGAGACAGACCCAGTACTTC. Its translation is CVRSQERQTQYF.

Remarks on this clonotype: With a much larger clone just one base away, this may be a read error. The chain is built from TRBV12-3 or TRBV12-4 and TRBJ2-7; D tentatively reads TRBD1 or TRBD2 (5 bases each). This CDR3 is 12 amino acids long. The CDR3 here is CASSLYGDERYF. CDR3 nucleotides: TGTGCCAGCAGTTTGTATGGGGACGAGCGGTACTTC.

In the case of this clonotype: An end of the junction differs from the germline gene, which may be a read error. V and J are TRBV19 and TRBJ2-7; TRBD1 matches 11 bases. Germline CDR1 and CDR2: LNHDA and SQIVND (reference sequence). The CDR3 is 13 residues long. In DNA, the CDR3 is TGTGCCAGTAGCCTTACAGCTGGACAGGGGGCCCACTTC. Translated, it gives CASSLTAGQGAHF.

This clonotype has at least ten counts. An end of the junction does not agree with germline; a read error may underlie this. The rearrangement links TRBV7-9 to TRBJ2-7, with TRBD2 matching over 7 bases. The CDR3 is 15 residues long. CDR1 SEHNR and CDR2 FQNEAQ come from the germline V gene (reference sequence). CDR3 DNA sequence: TGCGCAGGACACCGGTACCAGGGAGGGATCTACGAGCAGTACTTC. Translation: CAGHRYQGGIYEQYF.

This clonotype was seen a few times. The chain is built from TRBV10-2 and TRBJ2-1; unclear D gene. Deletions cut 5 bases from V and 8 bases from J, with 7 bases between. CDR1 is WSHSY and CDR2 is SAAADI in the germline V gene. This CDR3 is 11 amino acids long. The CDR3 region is CASSFLDEQFF. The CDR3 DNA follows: TGCGCCAGCAGTTTTTTAGATGAGCAGTTCTTC.

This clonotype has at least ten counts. CDR3 sequence reads: CASSLAGIQAKNIQYF. The CDR3 DNA is TGTGCCAGCAGCTTAGCTGGAATCCAAGCCAAAAACATTCAGTACTTC. V gene TRBV11-2 combines with J gene TRBJ2-4, with no clear D. The V gene lost 1 base and the J gene lost 0 bases, with 10 bases spanning the gap. The germline CDR1 and CDR2 sequences are SGHAT and FQNNGV. CDR3 length: 16 amino acids.

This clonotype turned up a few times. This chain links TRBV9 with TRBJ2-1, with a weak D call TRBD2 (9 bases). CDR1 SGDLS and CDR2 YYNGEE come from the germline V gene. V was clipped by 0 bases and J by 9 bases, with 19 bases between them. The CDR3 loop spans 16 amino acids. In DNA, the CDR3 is TGTGCCAGCAGCGTAGAGGACAGGGTAGCGGGAGTTGAGCAGTTCTTC. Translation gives CASSVEDRVAGVEQFF.

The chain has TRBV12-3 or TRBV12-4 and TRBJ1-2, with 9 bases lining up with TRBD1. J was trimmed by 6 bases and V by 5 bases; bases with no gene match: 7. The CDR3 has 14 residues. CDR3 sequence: CASSPGQGENGYTF. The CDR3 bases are TGTGCCAGCAGTCCGGGACAGGGTGAGAATGGCTACACCTTC.

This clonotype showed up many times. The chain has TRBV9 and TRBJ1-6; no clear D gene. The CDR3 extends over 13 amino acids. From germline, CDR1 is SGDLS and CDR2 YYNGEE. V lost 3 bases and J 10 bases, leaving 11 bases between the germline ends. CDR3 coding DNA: TGTGCCAGCAGCGAGGGTTTCGGGTCACCCCTCCACTTT. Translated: CASSEGFGSPLHF. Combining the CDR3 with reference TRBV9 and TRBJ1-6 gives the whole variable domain DSGVTQTPKHLITATGQRVTLRCSPRSGDLSVYWYQQSLDQGLQFLIQYYNGEERAKGNILERFSAQQFPDLHSELNLSSLELGDSALYFCASSEGFGSPLHFGNGTRLTVT.

CDR3 DNA sequence: TGCGCCAGCAGTGAGTCAAGCGGGGGGGCAATCGGGGAGCTGTTTTTT. Its protein product is CASSESSGGAIGELFF. The rearrangement links TRBV10-2 to TRBJ2-2; TRBD2 matches 10 bases. Germline V lookup: CDR1 WSHSY, CDR2 SAAADI. J gave up 7 bases and V 0 bases, and 5 bases lay outside the gene matches. The CDR3 spans 16 residues.

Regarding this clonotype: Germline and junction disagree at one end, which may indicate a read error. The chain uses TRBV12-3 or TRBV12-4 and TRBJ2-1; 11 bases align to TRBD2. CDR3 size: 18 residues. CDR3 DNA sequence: TGTGCCTGCAGTTTCGGCCTAGCGGGAGGACCAAAATACAATGAGCAGTTCTTC. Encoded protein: CACSFGLAGGPKYNEQFF.

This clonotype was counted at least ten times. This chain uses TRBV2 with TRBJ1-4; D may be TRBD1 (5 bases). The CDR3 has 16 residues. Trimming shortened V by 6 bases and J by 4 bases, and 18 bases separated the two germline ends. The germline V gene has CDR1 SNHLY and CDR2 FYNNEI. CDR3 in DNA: TGTGCCAGCAGGCGGGGGACTTCGAGCAATAATGAAAAACTGTTTTTT. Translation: CASRRGTSSNNEKLFF.

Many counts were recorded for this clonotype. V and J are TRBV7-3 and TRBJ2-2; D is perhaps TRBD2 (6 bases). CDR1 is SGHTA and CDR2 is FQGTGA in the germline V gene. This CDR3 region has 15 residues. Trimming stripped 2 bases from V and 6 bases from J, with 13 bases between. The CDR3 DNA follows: TGTGCCAGCAGCTTAGAAGGAGGGGTCCCCGGGGAGCTGTTTTTT. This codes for CASSLEGGVPGELFF.

CDR3 amino acids: CASTRGDGPYEQYV. In DNA form, the CDR3 reads TGCGCCAGCACAAGAGGGGACGGACCCTACGAGCAGTACGTC. The gene calls are TRBV10-2 and TRBJ2-7; D may be TRBD1 or TRBD2 (5 bases each). From germline, CDR1 is WSHSY and CDR2 SAAADI. The V gene lost 7 bases and the J gene lost 2 bases, with 15 bases spanning the gap. The CDR3 runs 14 residues.

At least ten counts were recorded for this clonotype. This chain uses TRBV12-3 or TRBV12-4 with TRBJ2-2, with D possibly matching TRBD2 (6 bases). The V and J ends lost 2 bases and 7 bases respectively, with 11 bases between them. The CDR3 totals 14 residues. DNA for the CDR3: TGTGCCAGCAGTTTAACGGGGGTTAGCGGGGAGCTGTTTTTT. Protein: CASSLTGVSGELFF.

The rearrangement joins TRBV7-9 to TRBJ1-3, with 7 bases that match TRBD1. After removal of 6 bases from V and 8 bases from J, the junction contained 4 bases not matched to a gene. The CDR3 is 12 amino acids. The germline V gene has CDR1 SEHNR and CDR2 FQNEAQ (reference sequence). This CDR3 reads CASRRQGDTIYF. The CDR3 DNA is TGTGCCAGCAGGCGACAGGGAGACACCATATATTTT. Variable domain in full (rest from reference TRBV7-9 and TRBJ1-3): DTGVSQNPRHKITKRGQNVTFRCDPISEHNRLYWYRQTLGQGPEFLTYFQNEAQLEKSRLLSDRFSAERPKGSFSTLEIQRTEQGDSAMYLCASRRQGDTIYFGEGSWLTVV.

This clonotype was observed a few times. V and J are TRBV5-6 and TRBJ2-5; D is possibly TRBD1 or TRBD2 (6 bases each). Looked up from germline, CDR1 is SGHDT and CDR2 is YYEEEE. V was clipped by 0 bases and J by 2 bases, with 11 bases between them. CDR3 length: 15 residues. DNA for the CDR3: TGTGCCAGCAGCTTGGCGGGGGCAGAACAAGAGACCCAGTACTTC. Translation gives CASSLAGAEQETQYF.

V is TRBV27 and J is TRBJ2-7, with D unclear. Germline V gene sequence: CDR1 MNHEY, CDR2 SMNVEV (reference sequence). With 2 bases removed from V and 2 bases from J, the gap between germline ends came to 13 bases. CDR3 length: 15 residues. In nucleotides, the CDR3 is TGTGCCAGCAGTTTAAGCGACACACCGGCCTACGAGCAGTACTTC. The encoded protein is CASSLSDTPAYEQYF.